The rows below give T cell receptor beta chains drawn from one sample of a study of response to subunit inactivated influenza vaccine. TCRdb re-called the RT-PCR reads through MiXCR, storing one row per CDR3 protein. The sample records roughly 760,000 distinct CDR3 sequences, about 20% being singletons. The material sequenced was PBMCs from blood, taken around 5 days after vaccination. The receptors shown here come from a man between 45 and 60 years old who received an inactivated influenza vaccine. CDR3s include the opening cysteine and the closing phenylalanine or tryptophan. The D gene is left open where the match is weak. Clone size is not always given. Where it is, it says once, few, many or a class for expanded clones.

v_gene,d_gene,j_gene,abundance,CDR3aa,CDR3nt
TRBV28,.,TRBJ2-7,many,CASSLLGRARGLGYYEQYF,TGTGCCAGCAGTCTCCTGGGAAGGGCCCGGGGCTTAGGGTACTACGAGCAGTACTTC
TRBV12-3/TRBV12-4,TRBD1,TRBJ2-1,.,CASSLAGTGDNEQFF,TGTGCCAGCAGTTTGGCCGGGACAGGGGACAATGAGCAGTTCTTC
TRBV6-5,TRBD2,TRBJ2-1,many,CASSYSRGGAFDEQFF,TGTGCCAGCAGTTACTCTCGGGGGGGGGCCTTCGATGAGCAGTTCTTC
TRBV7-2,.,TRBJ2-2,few,CASQGQNTGELFF,TGTGCCTCCCAGGGACAGAACACCGGGGAGCTGTTTTTT
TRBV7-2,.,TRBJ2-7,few,CASSLMEYEQYF,TGTGCCAGCAGCTTGATGGAATACGAGCAGTACTTC
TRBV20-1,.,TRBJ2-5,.,CSARDRAVLYQETQYF,TGCAGTGCTAGGGATCGGGCAGTCTTGTACCAAGAGACCCAGTACTTC
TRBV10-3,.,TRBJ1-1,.,CASNRALNTEAFF,TGTGCCAGCAACAGGGCTTTGAACACTGAAGCTTTCTTT
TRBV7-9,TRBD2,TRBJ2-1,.,CASRYGGAYYNEQFF,TGTGCCAGCAGGTACGGGGGGGCCTATTACAATGAGCAGTTCTTC
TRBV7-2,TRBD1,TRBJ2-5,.,CASSSGQGAFETQYF,TGTGCCAGCAGCTCGGGGCAGGGGGCTTTTGAGACCCAGTACTTC
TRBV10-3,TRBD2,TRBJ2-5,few,CAIGLAGGETQYF,TGTGCCATCGGCTTAGCGGGAGGAGAGACCCAGTACTTC
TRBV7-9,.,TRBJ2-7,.,CASSPDPYLNEQYF,TGTGCCAGCAGCCCAGACCCTTATTTAAACGAGCAGTACTTC
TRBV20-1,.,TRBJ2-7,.,CSARGQTGYYEQYF,TGCAGTGCTAGGGGACAAACAGGGTACTACGAGCAGTACTTC
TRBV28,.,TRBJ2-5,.,CASSSQGREETQYF,TGTGCCAGCAGTTCTCAGGGTCGGGAGGAGACCCAGTACTTC
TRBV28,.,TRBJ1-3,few,CASSSSTLGNTIYF,TGTGCCAGCAGTAGTTCGACGTTGGGAAACACCATATATTTT
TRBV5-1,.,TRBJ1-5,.,CASSLVPSNQPQHF,TGCGCCAGCAGCTTGGTGCCTAGCAATCAGCCCCAGCATTTT
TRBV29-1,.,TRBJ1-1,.,CSVKGRTENTEAFF,TGCAGCGTCAAGGGACGGACGGAGAACACTGAAGCTTTCTTT
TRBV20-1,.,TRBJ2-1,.,CSASGYQGRTYNEQFF,TGCAGTGCTAGCGGGTACCAGGGGAGGACCTACAATGAGCAGTTCTTC
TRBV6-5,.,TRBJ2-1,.,CASRYSASNNEQFF,TGTGCCAGCAGGTATTCCGCGTCAAACAATGAGCAGTTCTTC
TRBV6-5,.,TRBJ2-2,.,CASSLTGLGGELFF,TGTGCCAGCAGTTTAACAGGGCTCGGCGGGGAGCTGTTTTTT
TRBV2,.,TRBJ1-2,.,CASSVSQNYGYTF,TGTGCCAGCAGTGTTTCACAGAACTATGGCTACACCTTC
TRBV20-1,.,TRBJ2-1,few,CSALRGAYNEQFF,TGCAGTGCTCTACGGGGTGCCTACAATGAGCAGTTCTTC
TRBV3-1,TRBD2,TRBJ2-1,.,CASSQVLTSGRYNEQFF,TGTGCCAGCAGCCAAGTCTTGACTAGCGGGAGATACAATGAGCAGTTCTTC
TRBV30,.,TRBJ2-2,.,CAWAPVGAGELFF,TGTGCCTGGGCCCCCGTGGGCGCCGGGGAGCTGTTTTTT
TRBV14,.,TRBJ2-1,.,CASSQGLLNEQFF,TGTGCCAGCAGCCAAGGGCTTCTCAATGAGCAGTTCTTC
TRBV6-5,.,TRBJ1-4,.,CASSYSRDAGGKLFF,TGTGCCAGCAGTTACTCCCGGGACGCGGGGGGAAAACTGTTTTTT
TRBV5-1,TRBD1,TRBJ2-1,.,CASSPGDRATYHEQFF,TGCGCCAGCAGTCCTGGAGACAGGGCCACCTACCATGAGCAGTTCTTC
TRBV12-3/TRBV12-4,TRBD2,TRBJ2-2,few,CASASGGALGSTGELFF,TGTGCCAGTGCTAGCGGGGGGGCCCTCGGTTCTACCGGGGAGCTGTTTTTT
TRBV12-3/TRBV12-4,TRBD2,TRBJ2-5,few,CASRVKRDFKETQYF,TGTGCCAGCAGGGTGAAGCGGGATTTCAAAGAGACCCAGTACTTC
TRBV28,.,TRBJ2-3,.,CASSTTYRTYTQYF,TGTGCCAGCAGCACTACATACCGGACTTATACGCAGTATTTT